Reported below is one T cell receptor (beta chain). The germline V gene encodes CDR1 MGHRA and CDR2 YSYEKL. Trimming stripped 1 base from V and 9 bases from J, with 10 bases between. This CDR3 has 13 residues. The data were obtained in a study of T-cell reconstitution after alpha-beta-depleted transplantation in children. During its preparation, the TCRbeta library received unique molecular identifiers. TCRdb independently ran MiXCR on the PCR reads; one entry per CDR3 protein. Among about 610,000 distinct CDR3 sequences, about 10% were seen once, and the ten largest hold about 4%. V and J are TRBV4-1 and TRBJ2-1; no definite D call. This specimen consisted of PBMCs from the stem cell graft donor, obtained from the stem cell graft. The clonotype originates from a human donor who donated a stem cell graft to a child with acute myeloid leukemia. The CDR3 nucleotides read TGCGCCAGCAGCCAAGTTAGAAGTACTGAGCAGTTCTTC. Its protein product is CASSQVRSTEQFF.